The TCR beta chain under discussion was sequenced for a study of T cell changes during pregnancy in multiple sclerosis. The data were produced by immunoSEQ multiplex PCR, yet TCRdb's version contains in-frame clones alone and is incomplete. The sample yields 55,000 to 80,000 clones, 90% to 95% seen once. The sequencing used CD8+ T cells from peripheral blood mononuclear cells, collected in the second trimester of pregnancy. The clonotype originates from a female donor with multiple sclerosis, enrolled in a pregnancy study.

The CDR3 DNA is TGTGCCAGCAGTGAATCAGGCGGGAGTCGAGACAATGAGCAGTTCTTC. Translating gives CASSESGGSRDNEQFF. This sequence joins TRBV2 and TRBJ2-1, with 7 bases matching TRBD2. After removal of 2 bases from V and 5 bases from J, the junction contained 9 bases not matched to a gene. Germline V gene lookup returns CDR1 SNHLY and CDR2 FYNNEI. The CDR3 sequence is 16 residues long. Drawing the rest from reference TRBV2 and TRBJ2-1, the complete variable domain is EPEVTQTPSHQVTQMGQEVILRCVPISNHLYFYWYRQILGQKVEFLVSFYNNEISEKSEIFDDQFSVERPDGSNFTLKIRSTKLEDSAMYFCASSESGGSRDNEQFFGPGTRLTVL.